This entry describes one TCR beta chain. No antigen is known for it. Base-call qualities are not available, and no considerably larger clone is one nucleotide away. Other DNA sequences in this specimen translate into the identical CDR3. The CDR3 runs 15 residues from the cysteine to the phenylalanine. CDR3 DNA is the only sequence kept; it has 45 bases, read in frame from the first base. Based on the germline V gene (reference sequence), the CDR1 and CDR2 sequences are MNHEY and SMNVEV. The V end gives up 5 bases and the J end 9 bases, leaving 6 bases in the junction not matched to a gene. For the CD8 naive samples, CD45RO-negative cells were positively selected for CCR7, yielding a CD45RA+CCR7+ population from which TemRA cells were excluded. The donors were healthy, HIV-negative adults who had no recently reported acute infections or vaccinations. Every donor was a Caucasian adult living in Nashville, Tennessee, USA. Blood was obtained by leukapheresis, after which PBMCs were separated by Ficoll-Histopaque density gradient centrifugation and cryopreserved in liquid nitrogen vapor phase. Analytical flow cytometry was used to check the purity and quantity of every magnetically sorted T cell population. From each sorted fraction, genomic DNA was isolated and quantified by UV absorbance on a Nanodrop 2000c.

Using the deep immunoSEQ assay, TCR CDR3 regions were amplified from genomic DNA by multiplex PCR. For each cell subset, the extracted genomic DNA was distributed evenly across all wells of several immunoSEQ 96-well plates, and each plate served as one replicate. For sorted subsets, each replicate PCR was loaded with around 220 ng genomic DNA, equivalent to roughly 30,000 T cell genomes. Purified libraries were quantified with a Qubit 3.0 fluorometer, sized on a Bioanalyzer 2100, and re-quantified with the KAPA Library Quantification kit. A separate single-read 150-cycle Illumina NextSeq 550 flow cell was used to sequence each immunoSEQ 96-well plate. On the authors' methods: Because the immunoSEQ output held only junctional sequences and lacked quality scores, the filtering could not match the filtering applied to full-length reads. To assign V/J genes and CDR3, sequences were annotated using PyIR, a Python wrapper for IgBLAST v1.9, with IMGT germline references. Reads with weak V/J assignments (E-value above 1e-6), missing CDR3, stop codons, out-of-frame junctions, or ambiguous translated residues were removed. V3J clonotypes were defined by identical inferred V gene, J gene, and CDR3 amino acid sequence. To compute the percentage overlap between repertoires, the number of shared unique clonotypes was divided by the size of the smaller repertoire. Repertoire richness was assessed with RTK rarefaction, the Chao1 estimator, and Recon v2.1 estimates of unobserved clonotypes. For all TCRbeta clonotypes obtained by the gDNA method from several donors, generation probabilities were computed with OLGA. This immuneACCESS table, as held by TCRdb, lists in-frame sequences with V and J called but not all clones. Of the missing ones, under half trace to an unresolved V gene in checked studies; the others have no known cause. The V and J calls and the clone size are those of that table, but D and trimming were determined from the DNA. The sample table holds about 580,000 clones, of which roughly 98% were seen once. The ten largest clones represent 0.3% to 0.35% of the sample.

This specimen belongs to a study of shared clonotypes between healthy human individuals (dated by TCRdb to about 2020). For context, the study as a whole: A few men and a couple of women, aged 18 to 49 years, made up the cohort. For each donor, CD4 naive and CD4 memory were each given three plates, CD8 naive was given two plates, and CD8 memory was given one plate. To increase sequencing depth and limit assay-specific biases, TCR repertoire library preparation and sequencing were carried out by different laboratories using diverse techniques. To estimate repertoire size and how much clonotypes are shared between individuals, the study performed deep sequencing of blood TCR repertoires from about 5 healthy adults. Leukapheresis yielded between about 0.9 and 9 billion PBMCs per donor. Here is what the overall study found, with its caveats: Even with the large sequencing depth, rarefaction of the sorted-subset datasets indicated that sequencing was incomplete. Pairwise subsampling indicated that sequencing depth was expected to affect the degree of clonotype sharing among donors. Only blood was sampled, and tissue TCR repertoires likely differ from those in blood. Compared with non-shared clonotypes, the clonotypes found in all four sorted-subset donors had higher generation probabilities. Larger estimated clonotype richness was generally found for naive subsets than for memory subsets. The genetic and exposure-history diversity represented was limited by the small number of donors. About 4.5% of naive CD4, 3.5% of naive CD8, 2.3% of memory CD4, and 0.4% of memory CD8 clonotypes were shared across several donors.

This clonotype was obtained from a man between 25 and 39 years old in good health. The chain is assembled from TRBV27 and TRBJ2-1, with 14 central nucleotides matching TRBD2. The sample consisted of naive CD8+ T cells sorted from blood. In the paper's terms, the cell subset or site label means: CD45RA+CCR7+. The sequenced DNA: TGTGCCAGCAGTCTCGGGACTAGCGGGAGTACTGAGCAGTTCTTC. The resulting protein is CASSLGTSGSTEQFF.